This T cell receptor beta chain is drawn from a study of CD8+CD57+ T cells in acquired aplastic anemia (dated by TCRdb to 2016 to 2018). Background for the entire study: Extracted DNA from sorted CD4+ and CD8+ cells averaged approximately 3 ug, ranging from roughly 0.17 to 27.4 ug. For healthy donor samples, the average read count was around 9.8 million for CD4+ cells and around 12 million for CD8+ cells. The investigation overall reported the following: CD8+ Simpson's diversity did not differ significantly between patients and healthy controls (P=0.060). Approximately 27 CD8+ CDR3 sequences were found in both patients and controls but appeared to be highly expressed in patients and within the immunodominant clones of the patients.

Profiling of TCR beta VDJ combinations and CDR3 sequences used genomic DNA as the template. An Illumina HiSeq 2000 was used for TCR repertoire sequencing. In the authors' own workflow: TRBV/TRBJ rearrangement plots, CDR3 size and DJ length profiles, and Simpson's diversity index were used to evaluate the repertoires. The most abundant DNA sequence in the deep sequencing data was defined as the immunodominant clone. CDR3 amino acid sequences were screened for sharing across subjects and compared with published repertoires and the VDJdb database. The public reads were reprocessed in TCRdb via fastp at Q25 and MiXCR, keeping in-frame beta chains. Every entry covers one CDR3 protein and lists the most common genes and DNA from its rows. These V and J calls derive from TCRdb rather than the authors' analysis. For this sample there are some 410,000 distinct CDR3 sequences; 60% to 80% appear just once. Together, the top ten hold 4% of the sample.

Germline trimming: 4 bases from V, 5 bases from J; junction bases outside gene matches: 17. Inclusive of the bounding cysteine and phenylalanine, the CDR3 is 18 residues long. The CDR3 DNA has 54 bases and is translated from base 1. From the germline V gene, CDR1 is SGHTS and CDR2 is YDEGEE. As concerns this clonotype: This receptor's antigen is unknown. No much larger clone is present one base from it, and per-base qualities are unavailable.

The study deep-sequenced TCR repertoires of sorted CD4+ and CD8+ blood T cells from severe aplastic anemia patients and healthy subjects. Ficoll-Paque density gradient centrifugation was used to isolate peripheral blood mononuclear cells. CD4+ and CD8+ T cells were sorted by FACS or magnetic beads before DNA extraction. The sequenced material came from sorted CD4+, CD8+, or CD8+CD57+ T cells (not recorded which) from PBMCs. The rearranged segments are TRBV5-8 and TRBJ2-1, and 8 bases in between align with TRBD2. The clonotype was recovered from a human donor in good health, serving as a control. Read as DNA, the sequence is TGTGCCAGCAGCCCGCCGAGCGGGGGAGGTTTAGTAAACAATGAGCAGTTCTTC. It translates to CASSPPSGGGLVNNEQFF. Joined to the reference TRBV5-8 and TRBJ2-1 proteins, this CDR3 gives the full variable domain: EAGVTQSPTHLIKTRGQQATLRCSPISGHTSVYWYQQALGLGLQFLLWYDEGEERNRGNFPPRFSGRQFPNYSSELNVNALELEDSALYLCASSPPSGGGLVNNEQFFGPGTRLTVL.